Listed below are T cell receptor beta chains from one sample, sequenced in a study of cytomegalovirus exposure and HLA in healthy donors. Sequencing used immunoSEQ multiplex PCR; TCRdb keeps in-frame clones, though not all of them. The sample lists 85,000 to 90,000 clones, approximately 81% occurring once. Source material: PBMCs. These receptors originate from a man aged 40-50 years in good health and CMV-seropositive. Each CDR3 is given with its conserved first and last residue. A D gene is named only where the DNA matches it firmly. Rows may omit the clone size; those that give it use once, few, many or a size class.

clone_size d_call j_call v_call cdr3_aa cdr3_nt
. TRBD1 TRBJ1-2 TRBV7-2 CASSKQGYGYTF TGTGCCAGCAGTAAACAGGGGTATGGCTACACCTTC
once . TRBJ2-5 TRBV25-1 CASSGPLPTGYQETQYF TGTGCCAGCAGTGGGCCCCTACCAACAGGGTACCAAGAGACCCAGTACTTC
few TRBD1 TRBJ1-1 TRBV5-5 CASSSRTGPGEAFF TGTGCCAGCAGCTCCAGGACAGGCCCGGGTGAAGCTTTCTTT
. . TRBJ1-3 TRBV6-1 CASSEFEYSGNTIYF TGTGCCAGCAGTGAATTCGAGTACTCTGGAAACACCATATATTTT
. . TRBJ2-1 TRBV27 CASRLTRGGYNEQFF TGTGCCAGCAGACTTACGCGCGGAGGCTACAATGAGCAGTTCTTC
. . TRBJ1-3 TRBV7-9 CASRPPETAGNTIYF TGTGCCAGCAGACCCCCGGAGACAGCTGGAAACACCATATATTTT
. TRBD2 TRBJ2-3 TRBV5-1 CATRVGLAEADTQYF TGCGCCACCAGAGTCGGACTAGCGGAAGCAGATACGCAGTATTTT
. . TRBJ2-1 TRBV7-8 CASSAYMGTYNEQFF TGTGCCAGCAGCGCCTACATGGGCACCTACAATGAGCAGTTCTTC
. TRBD2 TRBJ2-7 TRBV7-6 CASSQGLAGGYEQYF TGTGCCAGCAGCCAGGGACTAGCGGGAGGGTACGAGCAGTACTTC
once TRBD2 TRBJ2-2 TRBV9 CASSVDGSGAGELFF TGTGCCAGCAGCGTAGACGGGAGCGGGGCCGGGGAGCTGTTTTTT
. TRBD1 TRBJ2-7 TRBV7-6 CASSRDRTYEQYF TGTGCCAGCAGCCGGGACAGGACCTACGAGCAGTACTTC
. . TRBJ1-2 TRBV11-3 CASSSGAAGGYTF TGTGCCAGCAGCTCCGGTGCTGCGGGAGGCTACACCTTC
. TRBD2 TRBJ2-3 TRBV4-1 CASSQEAGLANTDTQYF TGCGCCAGCAGCCAGGAGGCTGGACTAGCGAACACAGATACGCAGTATTTT
. TRBD1 TRBJ2-1 TRBV14 CASSRTGRVDNEQFF TGTGCCAGCAGCCGGACAGGGCGAGTCGACAATGAGCAGTTCTTC
. . TRBJ2-7 TRBV5-6 CASSSPPGEQYF TGTGCCAGCAGCTCCCCCCCGGGGGAGCAGTACTTC
. TRBD1 TRBJ1-1 TRBV11-2 CASSTRTGVTEAFF TGTGCCAGCAGCACCCGGACAGGGGTAACTGAAGCTTTCTTT
. . TRBJ1-5 TRBV19 CASSILLDGDQPQHF TGTGCCAGTAGTATATTATTGGACGGGGATCAGCCCCAGCATTTT
. . TRBJ2-1 TRBV27 CASSPPLRLRSYNEQFF TGTGCCAGCAGTCCTCCTCTGCGCCTCCGCTCCTACAATGAGCAGTTCTTC
. TRBD2 TRBJ2-7 TRBV5-4 CASTDLGEAGSEQYF TGTGCCAGCACCGACCTTGGGGAAGCGGGAAGCGAGCAGTACTTC
. . TRBJ2-6 TRBV6-1 CASSASQGANVLTF TGTGCCAGCAGTGCATCTCAGGGGGCCAACGTCCTGACTTTC
. . TRBJ1-2 TRBV5-4 CASSSELAGRVTF TGTGCCAGCAGCTCGGAACTTGCGGGTCGGGTCACCTTC
. . TRBJ1-2 TRBV18 CASSPPSGYYGYTF TGCGCCAGCTCACCACCGTCGGGATACTATGGCTACACCTTC
. . TRBJ2-5 TRBV29-1 CSVERSPQETQYF TGCAGCGTTGAGAGGAGCCCACAAGAGACCCAGTACTTC
. . TRBJ2-3 TRBV2 CASRGTPSSTDTQYF TGTGCCAGCAGGGGGACACCATCAAGCACAGATACGCAGTATTTT
once TRBD1 TRBJ2-2 TRBV29-1 CSVITGGVRELFF TGCAGCGTCATAACAGGGGGCGTGAGGGAGCTGTTTTTT
. TRBD1 TRBJ2-7 TRBV5-1 CASTHSTGDEQYF TGCGCCAGCACCCACTCGACAGGGGACGAGCAGTACTTC
. TRBD1 TRBJ2-7 TRBV2 CASSLDRMASYEQYF TGTGCCAGCAGTTTGGACAGGATGGCCTCCTACGAGCAGTACTTC
. . TRBJ2-5 TRBV29-1 CSFEQETQYF TGCAGTTTTGAGCAAGAGACCCAGTACTTC
. TRBD1 TRBJ1-1 TRBV19 CASRGQGLNTEAFF TGTGCCAGTAGGGGACAGGGCCTCAACACTGAAGCTTTCTTT
. TRBD2 TRBJ2-1 TRBV7-2 CASSRLAGGGNEQFF TGTGCCAGCAGCCGACTAGCGGGAGGGGGAAATGAGCAGTTCTTC
. . TRBJ2-5 TRBV6-5 CASSYFGSGQETQYF TGTGCCAGCAGTTACTTTGGCAGCGGCCAAGAGACCCAGTACTTC
. . TRBJ1-6 TRBV30 CAWTGIDSPLHF TGTGCCTGGACGGGAATAGATTCACCCCTCCACTTT
few . TRBJ1-6 TRBV28 CASTTSNSPLHF TGTGCCAGCACCACCAGTAATTCACCCCTCCACTTT
few . TRBJ2-5 TRBV30 CAWRGPASQETQYF TGTGCCTGGAGGGGGCCCGCATCCCAAGAGACCCAGTACTTC
. . TRBJ1-1 TRBV18 CASSPQTQTEAFF TGTGCCAGCTCACCCCAGACTCAGACTGAAGCTTTCTTT
. . TRBJ2-3 TRBV28 CASSFEGGSTDTQYF TGTGCCAGCAGTTTTGAGGGCGGTAGCACAGATACGCAGTATTTT
. TRBD1 TRBJ1-3 TRBV9 CASSLTDRTGSSGNTIYF TGTGCCAGCAGCCTCACCGATCGGACAGGGTCCTCTGGAAACACCATATATTTT
. TRBD2 TRBJ2-7 TRBV10-1 CASSEGLAGGLNEQYF TGCGCCAGCAGTGAAGGACTAGCGGGGGGATTGAACGAGCAGTACTTC
. TRBD1 TRBJ1-1 TRBV2 CASRTGRRGPEAFF TGTGCCAGCAGGACAGGGAGGCGTGGACCTGAAGCTTTCTTT
few . TRBJ2-3 TRBV5-1 CASSLHTDTQYF TGCGCCAGCAGCTTGCACACAGATACGCAGTATTTT
. TRBD2 TRBJ2-1 TRBV5-1 CASSPLVASGRSYNEQFF TGCGCCAGCAGCCCCCTAGTGGCTAGCGGGCGGTCCTACAATGAGCAGTTCTTC
. TRBD1 TRBJ1-1 TRBV10-3 CAISQGARTEAFF TGTGCCATCAGCCAGGGGGCGAGGACTGAAGCTTTCTTT
. . TRBJ2-7 TRBV11-2 CASSLGGGGSRYEQYF TGTGCCAGCAGCTTAGGGGGCGGGGGCTCCCGCTACGAGCAGTACTTC
. . TRBJ2-5 TRBV7-2 CASSIQGAETQYF TGTGCCAGCAGCATACAGGGTGCTGAGACCCAGTACTTC
. TRBD1 TRBJ1-2 TRBV6-5 CASSGQGLNGYTF TGTGCCAGCAGTGGACAGGGGTTGAATGGCTACACCTTC
. TRBD2 TRBJ2-5 TRBV5-4 CASSVGLAGGDQETQYF TGTGCCAGCAGCGTCGGACTAGCGGGGGGCGACCAAGAGACCCAGTACTTC